These T cell receptor beta chains were read from a single sample in a study of siplizumab effects on memory and regulatory T cells. Clones were sequenced by immunoSEQ multiplex PCR, and TCRdb holds only the in-frame ones, with some missing. The sample includes around 95,000 clones, 80% to 95% seen only once; the top ten take over 0.12%. The sequenced material came from CD4+ T cells sorted from blood. The receptors were sampled from a human donor in good health. Both conserved end residues are part of each CDR3. Fields, in order: J gene, V gene, CDR3 protein.

TRBJ2-7 | TRBV6-5 | CASNRDGLYEQYF
TRBJ2-3 | TRBV4-3 | CASSHMGLAGADTQYF
TRBJ2-3 | TRBV7-9 | CASSLGTSGGADTQYF
TRBJ2-6 | TRBV7-2 | CASSLGPGAGANVLTF
TRBJ2-3 | TRBV7-7 | CASSFSRIDTQYF
TRBJ2-1 | TRBV2 | CASRGLAAYNEQFF
TRBJ1-3 | TRBV19 | CASRRSGEGNTIYF
TRBJ2-5 | TRBV11-2 | CASSLEGATQYF
TRBJ2-1 | TRBV10-3 | CAISESTSGGADEQFF
TRBJ2-1 | TRBV5-1 | CASRGATGSYNEQFF
TRBJ1-1 | TRBV5-1 | CASSLGDRSLNTEAFF
TRBJ1-2 | TRBV28 | CASTRQGIFSGYTF
TRBJ1-2 | TRBV5-1 | CASSFPGGYGYTF
TRBJ2-2 | TRBV18 | CASSTRGVNTGELFF
TRBJ2-1 | TRBV28 | CASSSRLAHTYNEQFF
TRBJ2-2 | TRBV29-1 | CSVGGTGAHTGELFF
TRBJ2-4 | TRBV28 | CASGQQGPIQYF
TRBJ2-3 | TRBV5-1 | CASSSNAAGLAGADTQYF
TRBJ1-1 | TRBV4-3 | CASSPGDKNTEAFF
TRBJ2-6 | TRBV7-9 | CASSLGLAGANVLTF
TRBJ1-1 | TRBV5-4 | CASSPRDTEAFF
TRBJ2-1 | TRBV7-9 | CASSLNNEQFF
TRBJ1-3 | TRBV6-5 | CASSYSPPRSGNTIYF
TRBJ1-1 | TRBV29-1 | CSVRGSTEAFF
TRBJ1-1 | TRBV7-6 | CASSLPDGNTEAFF
TRBJ2-3 | TRBV7-3 | CASSLRSLADTQYF
TRBJ1-6 | TRBV28 | CASSRRWGDSPLHF
TRBJ2-3 | TRBV27 | CASSLGDTQYF
TRBJ1-2 | TRBV10-1 | CASSDSGSPFYGYTF
TRBJ2-7 | TRBV11-2 | CASRQGRYEQYF
TRBJ1-5 | TRBV6-6 | CASSSQGAYQPQHF
TRBJ1-2 | TRBV28 | CASQETGRIYGYTF
TRBJ2-7 | TRBV15 | CATSRDGTAGEQYF